A single sample is the source of the 21 T cell receptor beta chains below, sequenced in a study of blood T cell repertoires in COVID-19. Clones were sequenced by immunoSEQ multiplex PCR, and TCRdb holds only the in-frame ones, with some missing. The table has 220,000 or so clones, roughly 80% seen once; the top ten hold 4% to 6%. Specimen: peripheral blood. The receptors shown here come from an older woman who had recovered from COVID-19.

The rearrangement links TRBV5-4 to TRBJ1-1; 8 bases agree with TRBD1. The CDR3 is 13 amino acids. J lost 3 bases, V lost 5 bases, and 3 bases had no gene match. The V gene's germline CDR1 is SGHNT and CDR2 YYREEE (reference sequence). CDR3 loop: CASRGTGYTEAFF. DNA for the CDR3: TGTGCCAGCAGAGGGACAGGCTACACTGAAGCTTTCTTT.

J is TRBJ2-2 and V is TRBV3-1 (or the pseudogene TRBV3-2); TRBD2 matches at 7 bases. V dropped 6 bases and J dropped 5; count of bases not matched to a gene: 9. CDR1 LGHDT and CDR2 YNNKEL come from the germline V gene (reference sequence). This CDR3 is built from 15 residues. Here the CDR3 reads CASRPLLARTGELFF. The CDR3 region has the DNA TGTGCCAGCAGACCGCTACTAGCGAGGACCGGGGAGCTGTTTTTT.

This rearrangement joins TRBV7-6 to TRBJ1-1, with 7 bases identical to TRBD1. V dropped 5 bases and J dropped 3; count of bases not matched to a gene: 9. Germline CDR1 and CDR2: SGHVS and FNYEAQ. This CDR3 is 15 amino acids long. The CDR3: CASSKQGGADTEAFF. Written as DNA, the CDR3 is TGTGCCAGCAGCAAACAAGGGGGCGCGGACACTGAAGCTTTCTTT.

This clone is a singleton in its sample. Written as DNA, the CDR3 is TGTGCCAGCAGCTCATCCGGGACAGGGGGCACCGGGGAGCTGTTTTTT. It yields the protein CASSSSGTGGTGELFF. V is TRBV5-5 and J is TRBJ2-2; TRBD1 agrees at 11 bases. The V gene end was trimmed by 3 bases and the J gene end by 4 bases; junction bases not matched to a gene: 5. Germline V gives CDR1 SGHKS, CDR2 YYEKEE (reference sequence). CDR3 size: 16 residues.

J is TRBJ1-5 and V is TRBV4-3; D call uncertain. The CDR3 has 13 residues. The germline V gene has CDR1 LGHNA and CDR2 YSLEER. Trimming stripped 1 base from V and 5 bases from J, with 6 bases between. The CDR3 DNA follows: TGCGCCAGCAGCCAAGTGAGGGATCAGCCCCAGCATTTT. Translation gives CASSQVRDQPQHF.

The chain couples TRBV5-5 to TRBJ2-1, with TRBD1 matching over 7 bases. The CDR3 length is 14 residues. Trimming at V came to 0 bases and at J to 5 bases, leaving 2 bases not matched to a gene. Germline CDR1 reads SGHKS; CDR2 reads YYEKEE (reference sequence). The CDR3 region is CASSLGQGNNEQFF. CDR3 bases: TGTGCCAGCAGCTTGGGACAGGGAAACAATGAGCAGTTCTTC.

The chain combines TRBV30 with TRBJ1-4, with D possibly being TRBD1 (6 bases). The CDR3 is made up of 15 amino acids. Trimming cost V 3 bases and J 6 bases, with 17 bases left between them. Germline V gene sequence: CDR1 GTSNPN, CDR2 SVGIG (reference sequence). CDR3 bases: TGTGCCTGGAGGACCCCAGGGGCAGGGGATGAAAAACTGTTTTTT. This translates into CAWRTPGAGDEKLFF.

This clone was seen just once. V gene TRBV2 combines with J gene TRBJ2-5; 9 bases align to TRBD1. The CDR3 length is 14 residues. Losses at the gene ends were 6 bases for V and 3 bases for J; bases not matched to a gene: 5. Germline lookup yields CDR1 SNHLY and CDR2 FYNNEI. CDR3 nucleotides: TGTGCCAGCAGACCGGGACAGGGAGAAGAGACCCAGTACTTC. Its translation is CASRPGQGEETQYF.

This sequence joins TRBV7-8 and TRBJ1-5; TRBD1 matches at 10 bases. The length of the CDR3 is 15 residues. V trimming: 6 bases; J trimming: 11 bases; junction bases outside the gene matches: 13. Germline V gene data show CDR1 as SGHVS and CDR2 as FQNEAQ. The CDR3 DNA follows: TGTGCCAGCAGTTTGCGCCGGGACAGGGGTTCGTCCCAGCATTTT. Translation gives CASSLRRDRGSSQHF.

The chain is built from TRBV10-3 and TRBJ2-2; TRBD2 is a possible D gene (5 bases). Germline assignment: CDR1 ENHRY and CDR2 SYGVKD. V shed 2 bases and J shed 5 bases, with 18 bases lying between them. CDR3 length equals 17 residues. The CDR3 is CAISEPEGVRGTGELFF. Written as DNA, the CDR3 is TGTGCCATCAGTGAGCCCGAGGGAGTCCGTGGAACCGGGGAGCTGTTTTTT.

The genes are TRBV24-1 and TRBJ2-7; D perhaps matches TRBD1 (6 bases). V was shortened by 0 bases and J by 5 bases, with 19 bases between the two germline ends. From germline, CDR1 is KGHDR and CDR2 SFDVKD. This CDR3 is 17 amino acids long. CDR3 coding DNA: TGTGCCACCAGTGATTTGGCCCGGGACACCCTCAGGGACGAGCAGTACTTC. Translation: CATSDLARDTLRDEQYF.

The gene calls are TRBV6-5 and TRBJ2-3; possible D gene TRBD1, 5 bases. The CDR3 has 13 residues. Trimming took 6 bases from V and 2 from J, leaving 9 bases between them. Germline values: CDR1 MNHEY, CDR2 SVGAGI. The CDR3 DNA reads as TGTGCCAGCAGGGGGCCGAACACAGATACGCAGTATTTT. Translating gives CASRGPNTDTQYF.

J is TRBJ1-5 and V is TRBV11-3; no clear D. From germline, CDR1 is SGHNT and CDR2 YENEEA. The CDR3 runs 10 residues. Trimming left V 2 bases short and J 11 bases short, with 4 bases between. DNA of the CDR3: TGTGCCAGCAGCTTACAGGCCCAGCATTTT. Protein sequence: CASSLQAQHF. The variable domain in full, completed from reference TRBV11-3 and TRBJ1-5, reads EAGVVQSPRYKIIEKKQPVAFWCNPISGHNTLYWYLQNLGQGPELLIRYENEEAVDDSQLPKDRFSAERLKGVDSTLKIQPAELGDSAVYLCASSLQAQHFGDGTRLSIL.

This chain joins TRBV4-1 and TRBJ1-5; D is ambiguous. V lost 1 base and J lost 7, with 8 bases in between. There are 13 residues in the CDR3. Germline assignment: CDR1 MGHRA and CDR2 YSYEKL. Written as DNA, the CDR3 is TGCGCCAGCAGCCAAGGCCCGGGACAGCCCCAGCATTTT. The encoded protein is CASSQGPGQPQHF.

This clone appeared many times. V is TRBV2 and J is TRBJ1-1; D not certain. Germline loops: CDR1 SNHLY, CDR2 FYNNEI. The length of the CDR3 is 10 residues. V lost 8 bases and J lost 10, with 11 bases in between. CDR3: CASYRAGAFF. The DNA for the CDR3 is TGTGCCAGCTATCGAGCTGGAGCTTTCTTT.

The J gene is TRBJ2-3, the V gene TRBV5-6; tentatively, D is TRBD1 (6 bases). Germline CDR1 is SGHDT and CDR2 is YYEEEE. V shed 3 bases and J shed 2 bases, with 16 bases lying between them. The CDR3 spans 16 residues. CDR3 DNA sequence: TGTGCCAGCAGCTACAGGGTCGGCTACCTCACAGATACGCAGTATTTT. Translated, it gives CASSYRVGYLTDTQYF. The variable domain in full, with the rest retrieved from reference TRBV5-6 and TRBJ2-3, is DAGVTQSPTHLIKTRGQQVTLRCSPKSGHDTVSWYQQALGQGPQFIFQYYEEEERQRGNFPDRFSGHQFPNYSSELNVNALLLGDSALYLCASSYRVGYLTDTQYFGPGTRLTVL.

The chain couples TRBV7-9 to TRBJ1-1; tentative D call: TRBD1 (6 bases). The V end was cut by 1 base, the J end by 5 bases, with 11 bases between. CDR1 is SEHNR, CDR2 FQNEAQ, per germline (reference sequence). The length of the CDR3 is 14 residues. The CDR3 coding sequence is TGTGCCAGCAGCTTAGGAGGGGGAAGGACTGAAGCTTTCTTT. Protein: CASSLGGGRTEAFF.

The sample holds a few counts of this clone. The chain links TRBV4-2 to TRBJ1-1, with 10 bases fitting TRBD1. This CDR3 has 15 amino acids. Trimming cost V 4 bases and J 0 bases; bases outside gene matches: 2. CDR1 is LGHNA, CDR2 YNFKEQ, per germline. This CDR3 is CASSPDRGLNTEAFF. The CDR3 nucleotides read TGTGCCAGCAGCCCAGACAGGGGGCTGAACACTGAAGCTTTCTTT.

The V and J genes are TRBV3-1 (or the pseudogene TRBV3-2) and TRBJ1-2, with D perhaps TRBD1 (6 bases). Germline V gene data show CDR1 as LGHDT and CDR2 as YNNKEL (reference sequence). V was clipped by 3 bases and J by 6 bases, with 11 bases between them. This CDR3 is built from 13 residues. The chain's CDR3 is CASSHQRGHGYTF. The CDR3 DNA follows: TGTGCCAGCAGCCACCAGCGGGGGCATGGCTACACCTTC.

The chain couples TRBV7-2 to TRBJ1-6; 7 nucleotides align to TRBD1. With V trimmed by 3 bases and J by 6 bases, 2 bases remained unmatched. The CDR3 totals 14 residues. CDR1 SGHTA and CDR2 FQGNSA come from the germline V gene. Here the CDR3 DNA reads TGTGCCAGCAGCTTCAGGGGGATTAATTCACCCCTCCACTTT. It codes for CASSFRGINSPLHF.

In its sample, this clone was seen a few times. The V call is TRBV11-2, the J call TRBJ1-1, with TRBD1 as a possible D gene (6 bases). This CDR3 has 13 amino acids. V was shortened by 3 bases and J by 3 bases, with 8 bases between the two germline ends. Germline V gives CDR1 SGHAT, CDR2 FQNNGV. The CDR3 DNA reads as TGTGCCAGCAGCTTGGACAGATACACTGAAGCTTTCTTT. As protein: CASSLDRYTEAFF.